The rows below give T cell receptor beta chains drawn from one sample of a study of monozygotic twins with inflammatory bowel disease. After re-calling the 5' RACE reads, TCRdb lists one entry per CDR3 protein, DNA absent. The listing contains around 140,000 distinct CDR3 sequences. Sequencing was performed on blood. Receptors were obtained from a human donor with ulcerative colitis or Crohn's disease, or a healthy co-twin of an affected twin (not recorded which). Both conserved end residues are part of each CDR3.

TRBV4-2	TRBJ2-3	CASSQGTSSTDTQYF
TRBV20-1	TRBJ1-2	CSAREGGFGRGYTF
TRBV5-1	TRBJ2-5	CASSTPQETQYF
TRBV27	TRBJ1-2	CASSSPGQGAGYTF
TRBV12-3/TRBV12-4	TRBJ1-2	CASSFAAGGYTF
TRBV20-1	TRBJ2-1	CSARGSGGAYNEQFF
TRBV18	TRBJ2-7	CASSSTGGGTYEQYF
TRBV5-1	TRBJ2-2	CASSLEGQGIAGELFF
TRBV5-1	TRBJ2-5	CASSFGTGGSETQYF
TRBV5-1	TRBJ1-5	CASSLGLGGPQHF
TRBV3-1	TRBJ2-3	CASSQDSLTDTQYF
TRBV28	TRBJ1-5	CASSDYNQPQHF
TRBV5-5	TRBJ2-7	CASSRNRDLRYYEQYF
TRBV19	TRBJ1-5	CASSIGQGSGQPQHF
TRBV18	TRBJ1-2	CASSPIPGNYTF
TRBV19	TRBJ2-6	CASSPAGANVLTF
TRBV11-1	TRBJ2-1	CASSFLTGTGGSHWYNEQFF
TRBV7-2	TRBJ2-3	CASSLVRRSGGTDTQYF
TRBV5-1	TRBJ2-1	CASSLANRGGGYNEQFF
TRBV24-1	TRBJ1-5	CATSEGGGVTQPQHF
TRBV5-1	TRBJ2-1	CASSFSQFEQFF
TRBV20-1	TRBJ2-1	CSAYSSGSSSYNEQFF
TRBV27	TRBJ2-1	CASTAGGTPGSEQFF
TRBV18	TRBJ2-3	CASSAGQGSADTQYF
TRBV6-2/TRBV6-3	TRBJ2-5	CASSAGTASGTQYF
TRBV30	TRBJ1-4	CAWSPGGSNEKLFF
TRBV30	TRBJ2-7	CAWSVQDGGRYF
TRBV27	TRBJ2-5	CASRKVPETQYF
TRBV4-2	TRBJ1-6	CASRTRTGSSYNSPLHF
TRBV25-1	TRBJ2-7	CASSGTGGLYEQYF
TRBV7-2	TRBJ2-7	CASSLVGANYEQYF
TRBV24-1	TRBJ2-5	CATSDGGKETQYF
TRBV12-3/TRBV12-4	TRBJ1-2	CASSAGPGNYGYTF
TRBV18	TRBJ1-5	CASSPFGTGDQPQHF
TRBV28	TRBJ2-2	CATSGLTAGTGELFF
TRBV4-2	TRBJ2-5	CASSQEGGGLYQETQYF
TRBV5-1	TRBJ2-5	CASSLIRGTGTQETQYF
TRBV29-1	TRBJ2-7	CSVEGPLGTRSYEQYF
TRBV7-2	TRBJ1-2	CASSRQNWANYGYTF
TRBV5-1	TRBJ2-1	CASSTNPPGQDNEQFF